This T cell receptor (beta chain) was obtained from a study of CD8+ T cells in alopecia areata. The wider study: Percentage of affected scalp area was the basis on which treated patients' severity was scored. Study outcomes and limitations: Tofacitinib yielded significantly lower scalp clonality and fewer expanded CD8+ clones among the top 100.

Indicated treatment: oral pan-JAK inhibitor, 5-10 mg twice daily. CD4+ and CD8+ T cells were sorted from PBMCs. As for this clone: Its target is unknown.

Sequencing templates came from extracted RNA that was reverse transcribed into cDNA. The assay was immunoSEQ multiplex PCR, and TCRdb's table has in-frame clones only and misses some. This sample has hundreds of thousands of clones, with nearly 60% found just once. Deletions cut 1 base from V and 3 bases from J, with 15 bases between. Germline CDR1 is LGHNA and CDR2 is YNFKEQ. The CDR3 is 16 residues long. The sequence derives from a human donor with alopecia areata. This specimen consisted of CD4+ T cells sorted from blood, obtained at week 24, from a patient treated with tofacitinib. The chain couples TRBV4-2 to TRBJ1-1, with D possibly matching TRBD1 (6 bases). Here the CDR3 DNA reads TGTGCCAGCAGCCAAGTGTATGGGGGCCCGGACACTGAAGCTTTCTTT. This encodes CASSQVYGGPDTEAFF.